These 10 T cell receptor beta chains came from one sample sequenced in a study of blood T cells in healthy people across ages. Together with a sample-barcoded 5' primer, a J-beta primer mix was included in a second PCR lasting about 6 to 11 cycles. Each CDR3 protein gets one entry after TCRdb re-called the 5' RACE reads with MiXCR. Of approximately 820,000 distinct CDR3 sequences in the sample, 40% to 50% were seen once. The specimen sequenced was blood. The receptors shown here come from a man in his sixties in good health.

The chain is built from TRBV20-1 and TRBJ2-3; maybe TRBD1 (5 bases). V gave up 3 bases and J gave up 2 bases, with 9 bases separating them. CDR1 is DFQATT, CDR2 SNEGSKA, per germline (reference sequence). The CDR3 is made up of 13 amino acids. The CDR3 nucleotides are TGCAGTGCTAGTGACAGTTACACAGATACGCAGTATTTT. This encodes CSASDSYTDTQYF.

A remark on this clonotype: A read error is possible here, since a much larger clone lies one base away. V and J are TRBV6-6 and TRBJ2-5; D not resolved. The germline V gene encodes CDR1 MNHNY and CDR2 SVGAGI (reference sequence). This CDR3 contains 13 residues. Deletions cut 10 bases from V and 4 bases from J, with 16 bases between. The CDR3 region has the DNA TGTGCCAACACACGCTCGCCAGGAGAGACCCAGTACTTC. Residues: CANTRSPGETQYF.

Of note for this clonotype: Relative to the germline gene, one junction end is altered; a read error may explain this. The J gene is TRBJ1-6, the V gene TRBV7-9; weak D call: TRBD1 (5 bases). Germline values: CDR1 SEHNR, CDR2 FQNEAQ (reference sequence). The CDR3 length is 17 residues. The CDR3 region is CASSLVSSGAGNSPPHF. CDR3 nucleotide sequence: TGTGCCAGCAGCTTAGTTTCCTCTGGGGCTGGGAATTCACCCCCCCACTTT.

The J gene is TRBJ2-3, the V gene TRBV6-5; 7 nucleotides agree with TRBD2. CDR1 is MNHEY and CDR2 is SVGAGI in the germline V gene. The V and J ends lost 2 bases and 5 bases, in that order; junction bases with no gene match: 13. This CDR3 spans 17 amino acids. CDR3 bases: TGTGCCAGCAGTTACGGAGCTAGCGGCAACCCGGGAGATACGCAGTATTTT. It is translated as CASSYGASGNPGDTQYF.

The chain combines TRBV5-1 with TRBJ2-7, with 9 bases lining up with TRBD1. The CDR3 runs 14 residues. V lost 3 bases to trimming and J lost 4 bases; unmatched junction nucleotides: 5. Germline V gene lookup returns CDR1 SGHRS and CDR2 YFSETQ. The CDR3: CASSSTGGIYEQYF. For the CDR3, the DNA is TGCGCCAGCAGCTCGACAGGGGGGATATACGAGCAGTACTTC.

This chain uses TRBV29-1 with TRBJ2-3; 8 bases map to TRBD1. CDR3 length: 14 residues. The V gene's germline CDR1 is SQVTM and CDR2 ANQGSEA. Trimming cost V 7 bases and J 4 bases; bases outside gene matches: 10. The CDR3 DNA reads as TGCAGCGGCCGGACAGGGACGGGGGCAGATACGCAGTATTTT. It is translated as CSGRTGTGADTQYF.

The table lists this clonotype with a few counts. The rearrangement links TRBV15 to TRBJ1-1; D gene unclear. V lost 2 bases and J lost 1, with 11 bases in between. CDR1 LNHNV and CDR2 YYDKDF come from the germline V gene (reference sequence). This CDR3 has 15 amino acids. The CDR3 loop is CATSRRAGPNTEAFF. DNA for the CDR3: TGTGCCACCAGCAGAAGGGCAGGACCGAACACTGAAGCTTTCTTT.

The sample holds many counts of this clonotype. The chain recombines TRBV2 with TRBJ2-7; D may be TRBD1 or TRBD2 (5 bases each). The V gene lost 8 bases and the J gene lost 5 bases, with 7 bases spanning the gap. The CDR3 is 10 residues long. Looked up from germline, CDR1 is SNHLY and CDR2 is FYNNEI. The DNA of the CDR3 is TGTGCCAGCGGGGGTAACGAGCAGTACTTC. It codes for CASGGNEQYF.

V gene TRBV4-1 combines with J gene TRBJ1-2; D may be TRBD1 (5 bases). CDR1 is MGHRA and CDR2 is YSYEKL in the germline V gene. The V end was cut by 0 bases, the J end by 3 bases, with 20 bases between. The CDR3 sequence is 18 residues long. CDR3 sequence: CASSQERWGLVGDYGYTF. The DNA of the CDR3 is TGCGCCAGCAGCCAAGAAAGGTGGGGCCTTGTTGGGGACTATGGCTACACCTTC.

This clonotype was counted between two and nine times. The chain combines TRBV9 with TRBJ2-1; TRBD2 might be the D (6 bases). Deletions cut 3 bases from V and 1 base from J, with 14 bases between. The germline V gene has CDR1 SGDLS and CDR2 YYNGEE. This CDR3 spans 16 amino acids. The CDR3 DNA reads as TGTGCCAGCAGCGAACCTGAAGGGACTTCCTACAATGAGCAGTTCTTC. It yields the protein CASSEPEGTSYNEQFF.